A selection of T cell receptor beta chains follows, all from one sample in a study of blood T cell repertoires in COVID-19. Clones were read by immunoSEQ multiplex PCR, and TCRdb kept only the in-frame ones, dropping some. In the table there are 200,000 to 250,000 clones, about four fifths of which are singletons. Sequenced: PBMCs or T cells enriched from blood (not recorded which). These receptors all come from a woman aged 60-75 years who had recovered from COVID-19. Each CDR3 is given with its conserved first and last residue. The D gene is left open where the match is weak. Clone size, where shown, is once, few, many, or a class for clones that have expanded.

CDR3nt: TGTGCCACCAGGGGGACAGCCACGACGAACACTGAAGCTTTCTTT
CDR3aa: CATRGTATTNTEAFF
j_gene: TRBJ1-1
d_gene: TRBD1
abundance: .
v_gene: TRBV19

CDR3nt: TGTGCCAGCTCACCGAGTCCTGGGACAAAGAACACCGGGGAGCTGTTTTTT
CDR3aa: CASSPSPGTKNTGELFF
j_gene: TRBJ2-2
d_gene: .
abundance: .
v_gene: TRBV18

CDR3nt: TGTGCCAGCAGCAAAGCCCCTTTTCTAGCCAACTATGGCTACACCTTC
CDR3aa: CASSKAPFLANYGYTF
j_gene: TRBJ1-2
d_gene: .
abundance: .
v_gene: TRBV21-1

CDR3nt: TGTGCCTGGGAACAGGGCGGACGTGGCTACACCTTC
CDR3aa: CAWEQGGRGYTF
j_gene: TRBJ1-2
d_gene: .
abundance: .
v_gene: TRBV30

CDR3nt: TGCGCCAGCAGCCGCCGGGACAGGGGGATGAACACTGAAGCTTTCTTT
CDR3aa: CASSRRDRGMNTEAFF
j_gene: TRBJ1-1
d_gene: TRBD1
abundance: .
v_gene: TRBV4-3

CDR3nt: TGTGCCAGCAGTGGGGGCCGGACTAGCGGCTACAATGAGCAGTTCTTC
CDR3aa: CASSGGRTSGYNEQFF
j_gene: TRBJ2-1
d_gene: TRBD2
abundance: .
v_gene: TRBV6-4

CDR3nt: TGTGCCAGCAGCCAGGGACTAGCGGGAGGTCCCTTAGGGGAGCAGTACTTC
CDR3aa: CASSQGLAGGPLGEQYF
j_gene: TRBJ2-7
d_gene: TRBD2
abundance: .
v_gene: TRBV7-6

CDR3nt: TGTGCCAGCAGCTTAGCGCAGGGCCCTTGGGAGACCCAGTACTTC
CDR3aa: CASSLAQGPWETQYF
j_gene: TRBJ2-5
d_gene: .
abundance: .
v_gene: TRBV7-3

CDR3nt: TGTGCCAGCAGCTGGGAGCGGGAACGACGTGAGCAGTTCTTC
CDR3aa: CASSWERERREQFF
j_gene: TRBJ2-1
d_gene: TRBD2
abundance: .
v_gene: TRBV11-2

CDR3nt: TGTGCCAGCAGCGCCGGGACAGCTAATTCACCCCTCCACTTT
CDR3aa: CASSAGTANSPLHF
j_gene: TRBJ1-6
d_gene: TRBD1
abundance: once
v_gene: TRBV11-2

CDR3nt: TGTGCCATCCAGGGTCTAGCTAACTATGGCTACACCTTC
CDR3aa: CAIQGLANYGYTF
j_gene: TRBJ1-2
d_gene: .
abundance: .
v_gene: TRBV10-3

CDR3nt: TGTGCCAGCGGCCGGGACAGGGCCAACGAGCAGTACTTC
CDR3aa: CASGRDRANEQYF
j_gene: TRBJ2-7
d_gene: TRBD1
abundance: .
v_gene: TRBV6-5

CDR3nt: TGTGCCAGCAGAGAGAGGACAGGGAGGGGTGTCGAGCAGTACTTC
CDR3aa: CASRERTGRGVEQYF
j_gene: TRBJ2-7
d_gene: .
abundance: .
v_gene: TRBV6-5

CDR3nt: TGTGCCATCAGTGGAGAGGAAGGCTACACCTTC
CDR3aa: CAISGEEGYTF
j_gene: TRBJ1-2
d_gene: .
abundance: .
v_gene: TRBV10-3

CDR3nt: TGTGCCAGCAGCCAAGGGCCCCAGGGGGGCTATGGCTACACCTTC
CDR3aa: CASSQGPQGGYGYTF
j_gene: TRBJ1-2
d_gene: TRBD1
abundance: .
v_gene: TRBV3-1/TRBV3-2

CDR3nt: TGCGCCAGCAGCTTGGAGGGGGCCCAAAACTATGGCTACACCTTC
CDR3aa: CASSLEGAQNYGYTF
j_gene: TRBJ1-2
d_gene: TRBD1
abundance: once
v_gene: TRBV5-1

CDR3nt: TGTGCCAGCAGCTACCCCCCTGGGACAGGGCCCAATGAGCAGTTCTTC
CDR3aa: CASSYPPGTGPNEQFF
j_gene: TRBJ2-1
d_gene: TRBD1
abundance: .
v_gene: TRBV4-2

CDR3nt: TGTGCCAGCAGATTACGAGGGACAGCAGTGAACACTGAAGCTTTCTTT
CDR3aa: CASRLRGTAVNTEAFF
j_gene: TRBJ1-1
d_gene: TRBD1
abundance: .
v_gene: TRBV2

CDR3nt: TGCGCCAGCAGCCAAGGCGCAGGGGGAGGTGAAAAACTGTTTTTT
CDR3aa: CASSQGAGGGEKLFF
j_gene: TRBJ1-4
d_gene: TRBD1
abundance: .
v_gene: TRBV4-3

CDR3nt: TGTGCCAGCAGTCAGTCCGGCCCAACAGGCAGGGGAAAAGAGACCCAGTACTTC
CDR3aa: CASSQSGPTGRGKETQYF
j_gene: TRBJ2-5
d_gene: .
abundance: .
v_gene: TRBV27

CDR3nt: TGTGCCAGTAGCACGGACGGGAGCTCTGGGGCCAACGTCCTGACTTTC
CDR3aa: CASSTDGSSGANVLTF
j_gene: TRBJ2-6
d_gene: .
abundance: .
v_gene: TRBV19

CDR3nt: TGTGCCAGCACGTTAAACGGGGCAGGGGGCACCTATGGCTACACCTTC
CDR3aa: CASTLNGAGGTYGYTF
j_gene: TRBJ1-2
d_gene: TRBD1
abundance: .
v_gene: TRBV2

CDR3nt: TGTGCCAGCAGTAAGCTCCGCGGACAGGGAGGCTCACCCCTCCACTTT
CDR3aa: CASSKLRGQGGSPLHF
j_gene: TRBJ1-6
d_gene: TRBD1
abundance: .
v_gene: TRBV2

CDR3nt: TGTGCCAGCAGTGCGGTAGCCAAAAACATTCAGTACTTC
CDR3aa: CASSAVAKNIQYF
j_gene: TRBJ2-4
d_gene: .
abundance: .
v_gene: TRBV2

CDR3nt: TGCAGCGTTGAAGATCCGGGGGTCCCCTACGAGCAGTACTTC
CDR3aa: CSVEDPGVPYEQYF
j_gene: TRBJ2-7
d_gene: .
abundance: .
v_gene: TRBV29-1

CDR3nt: TGTGCCAGCAGCCATCATAGACTAGCGGGCGAGACGTACGAGCAGTACTTC
CDR3aa: CASSHHRLAGETYEQYF
j_gene: TRBJ2-7
d_gene: TRBD2
abundance: .
v_gene: TRBV7-9

CDR3nt: TGTGCCAGCAGCTTTGGCAATGCGAACACCGGGGAGCTGTTTTTT
CDR3aa: CASSFGNANTGELFF
j_gene: TRBJ2-2
d_gene: .
abundance: .
v_gene: TRBV7-3

CDR3nt: TGTGCCAGCAGTGAAGCTATCCACTCCCCCGGGTCACCCCTCCACTTT
CDR3aa: CASSEAIHSPGSPLHF
j_gene: TRBJ1-6
d_gene: .
abundance: .
v_gene: TRBV6-1

CDR3nt: TGTGCCAGCACCCGACAGGGAGCGCCGGACGGGACCCAGTACTTC
CDR3aa: CASTRQGAPDGTQYF
j_gene: TRBJ2-5
d_gene: TRBD1
abundance: .
v_gene: TRBV6-5

CDR3nt: TGTGCCAGTTCTGAGGGGGCGGGATCCCCCTACGAGCAGTACTTC
CDR3aa: CASSEGAGSPYEQYF
j_gene: TRBJ2-7
d_gene: .
abundance: .
v_gene: TRBV9

CDR3nt: TGTGCCAGCAGTTACTCCCAGGGAATGAACACTGAAGCTTTCTTT
CDR3aa: CASSYSQGMNTEAFF
j_gene: TRBJ1-1
d_gene: .
abundance: once
v_gene: TRBV6-5

CDR3nt: TGTGCCAGCAGTTCCCCAAACAGGGGGCAGCGGGAGACCCAGTACTTC
CDR3aa: CASSSPNRGQRETQYF
j_gene: TRBJ2-5
d_gene: TRBD1
abundance: .
v_gene: TRBV6-2/TRBV6-3

CDR3nt: TGTGCCAGCAGCCAAGACGGGACTAGCGGGAAAGAGCAGTACTTC
CDR3aa: CASSQDGTSGKEQYF
j_gene: TRBJ2-7
d_gene: TRBD2
abundance: .
v_gene: TRBV4-2

CDR3nt: TGTGCCAGCAGCCCTCGGACTAGCGGGAATAACAATGAGCAGTTCTTC
CDR3aa: CASSPRTSGNNNEQFF
j_gene: TRBJ2-1
d_gene: TRBD2
abundance: .
v_gene: TRBV7-8

CDR3nt: TGTGCCAGTAGTATATGGGGCAGTAACTATGGCTACACCTTC
CDR3aa: CASSIWGSNYGYTF
j_gene: TRBJ1-2
d_gene: .
abundance: once
v_gene: TRBV19

CDR3nt: TGTGCCAGCAGTTTGAACAGGGCGACTGAAGCTTTCTTT
CDR3aa: CASSLNRATEAFF
j_gene: TRBJ1-1
d_gene: .
abundance: few
v_gene: TRBV27

CDR3nt: TGTGCCAGCAGTGGTACTATGAACACTGAAGCTTTCTTT
CDR3aa: CASSGTMNTEAFF
j_gene: TRBJ1-1
d_gene: .
abundance: .
v_gene: TRBV12-3/TRBV12-4

CDR3nt: TGTGCCTGGGGGTTGGGCGGGGGTTCCGGGGAGCTGTTTTTT
CDR3aa: CAWGLGGGSGELFF
j_gene: TRBJ2-2
d_gene: TRBD2
abundance: .
v_gene: TRBV30

CDR3nt: TGTGCCAGCAGTGACCGAGCGGGCCAGGGGGGCACTGAAGCTTTCTTT
CDR3aa: CASSDRAGQGGTEAFF
j_gene: TRBJ1-1
d_gene: TRBD1
abundance: .
v_gene: TRBV25-1

CDR3nt: TGTGCCAGCAGTTTAGACAGTAATGAAAAACTGTTTTTT
CDR3aa: CASSLDSNEKLFF
j_gene: TRBJ1-4
d_gene: .
abundance: few
v_gene: TRBV12-3/TRBV12-4

CDR3nt: TGTGCTATCGGGACAGGGACTATCTACGAGCAGTACTTC
CDR3aa: CAIGTGTIYEQYF
j_gene: TRBJ2-7
d_gene: TRBD1
abundance: .
v_gene: TRBV6-5

CDR3nt: TGTGCCAGCAGCGTGACAGGGGGCGGCGTGAAGAACACTGAAGCTTTCTTT
CDR3aa: CASSVTGGGVKNTEAFF
j_gene: TRBJ1-1
d_gene: TRBD1
abundance: once
v_gene: TRBV5-4

CDR3nt: TGTGCCACGAAAAGCATCCAAGAGACCCAGTACTTC
CDR3aa: CATKSIQETQYF
j_gene: TRBJ2-5
d_gene: .
abundance: .
v_gene: TRBV10-3

CDR3nt: TGTGCCAGCAGTTACCAGGGTAGAGCTTACAATGAGCAGTTCTTC
CDR3aa: CASSYQGRAYNEQFF
j_gene: TRBJ2-1
d_gene: .
abundance: .
v_gene: TRBV6-6

CDR3nt: TGTGCCAGCAGTTTACGCAGAGGATTTGCTAATGAAAAACTGTTTTTT
CDR3aa: CASSLRRGFANEKLFF
j_gene: TRBJ1-4
d_gene: .
abundance: .
v_gene: TRBV27

CDR3nt: TGTGCCAGCAGTTATTTAGGGGACAGAGAAATCTATGGCTACACCTTC
CDR3aa: CASSYLGDREIYGYTF
j_gene: TRBJ1-2
d_gene: TRBD1
abundance: .
v_gene: TRBV6-5

CDR3nt: TGCAGCGACGCTAGGGGTGGGCAGGGCACTGAAGCTTTCTTT
CDR3aa: CSDARGGQGTEAFF
j_gene: TRBJ1-1
d_gene: .
abundance: .
v_gene: TRBV29-1

CDR3nt: TGTGCCAGCAGTTCTGCCGGGGAGCTGTTTTTT
CDR3aa: CASSSAGELFF
j_gene: TRBJ2-2
d_gene: .
abundance: .
v_gene: TRBV12-3/TRBV12-4

CDR3nt: TGTGCCAGCGAGAAGACAGGGGTGGCCGGGGAGCTGTTTTTT
CDR3aa: CASEKTGVAGELFF
j_gene: TRBJ2-2
d_gene: TRBD1
abundance: few
v_gene: TRBV19

CDR3nt: TGTGCCAGCAGTGATAGGACAGGCTCCGAGCAGTACTTC
CDR3aa: CASSDRTGSEQYF
j_gene: TRBJ2-7
d_gene: TRBD1
abundance: .
v_gene: TRBV6-1

CDR3nt: TGTGCCAGCAGCTTAGCGCAGGAAAACAACGAGCAGTACTTC
CDR3aa: CASSLAQENNEQYF
j_gene: TRBJ2-7
d_gene: .
abundance: once
v_gene: TRBV11-2

CDR3nt: TGTGCCAGTACCACGGGGGGCGCGGAGACCCAGTACTTC
CDR3aa: CASTTGGAETQYF
j_gene: TRBJ2-5
d_gene: .
abundance: .
v_gene: TRBV19

CDR3nt: TGTGCCAGCAGCGTAGCTACGGGAAAGGGCTATGGCTACACCTTC
CDR3aa: CASSVATGKGYGYTF
j_gene: TRBJ1-2
d_gene: .
abundance: .
v_gene: TRBV9

CDR3nt: TGCGCCAGCACCCTGACAGCTATGAACACTGAAGCTTTCTTT
CDR3aa: CASTLTAMNTEAFF
j_gene: TRBJ1-1
d_gene: .
abundance: .
v_gene: TRBV5-1

CDR3nt: TGTGCCAGCAGCAGACTAGCGGGGGAACAAGAGACCCAGTACTTC
CDR3aa: CASSRLAGEQETQYF
j_gene: TRBJ2-5
d_gene: TRBD2
abundance: few
v_gene: TRBV7-9